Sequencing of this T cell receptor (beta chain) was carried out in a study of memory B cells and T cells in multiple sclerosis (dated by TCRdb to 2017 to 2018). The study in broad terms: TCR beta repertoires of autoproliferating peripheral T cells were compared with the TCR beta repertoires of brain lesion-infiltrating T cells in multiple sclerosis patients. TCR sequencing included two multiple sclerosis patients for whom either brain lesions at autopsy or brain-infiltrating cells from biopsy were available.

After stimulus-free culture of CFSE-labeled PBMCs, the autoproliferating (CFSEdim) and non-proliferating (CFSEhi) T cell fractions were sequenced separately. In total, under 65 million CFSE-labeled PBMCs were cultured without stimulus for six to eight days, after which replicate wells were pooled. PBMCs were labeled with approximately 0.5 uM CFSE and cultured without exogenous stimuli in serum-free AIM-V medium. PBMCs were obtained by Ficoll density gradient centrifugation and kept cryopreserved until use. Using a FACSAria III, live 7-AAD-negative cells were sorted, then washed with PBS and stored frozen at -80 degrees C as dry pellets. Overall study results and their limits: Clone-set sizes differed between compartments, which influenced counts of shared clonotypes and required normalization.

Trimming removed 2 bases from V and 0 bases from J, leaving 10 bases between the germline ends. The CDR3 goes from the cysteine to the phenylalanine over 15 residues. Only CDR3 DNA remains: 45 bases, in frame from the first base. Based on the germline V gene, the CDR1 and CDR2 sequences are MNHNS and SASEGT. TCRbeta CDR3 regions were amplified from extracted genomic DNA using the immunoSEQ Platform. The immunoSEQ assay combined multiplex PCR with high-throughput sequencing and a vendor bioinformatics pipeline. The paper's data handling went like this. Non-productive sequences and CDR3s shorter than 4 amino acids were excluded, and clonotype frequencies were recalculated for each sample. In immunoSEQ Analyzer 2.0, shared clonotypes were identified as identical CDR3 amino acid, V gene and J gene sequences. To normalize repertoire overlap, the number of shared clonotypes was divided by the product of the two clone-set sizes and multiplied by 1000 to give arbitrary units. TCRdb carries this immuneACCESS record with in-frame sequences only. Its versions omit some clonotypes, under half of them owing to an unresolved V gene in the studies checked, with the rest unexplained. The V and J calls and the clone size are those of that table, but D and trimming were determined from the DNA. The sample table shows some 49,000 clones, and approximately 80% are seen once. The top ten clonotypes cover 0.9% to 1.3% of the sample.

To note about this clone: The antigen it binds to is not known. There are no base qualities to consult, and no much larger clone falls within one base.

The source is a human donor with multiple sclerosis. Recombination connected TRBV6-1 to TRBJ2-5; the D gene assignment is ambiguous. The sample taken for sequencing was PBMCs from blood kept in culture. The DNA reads TGTGCCAGCAGTGAATTTGGCCTGTACCAAGAGACCCAGTACTTC. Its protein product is CASSEFGLYQETQYF.